Below, 5 T cell receptor beta chains from the same sample are listed, as sequenced in a study of T cell responses to AZD1222 COVID-19 vaccine. Data came from immunoSEQ multiplex PCR; TCRdb stores just in-frame clones and leaves some out. The table has 100,000 to 150,000 clones, roughly 90% seen once. Source: peripheral blood, taken on day 0 of AZD1222 vaccination. The receptor set was obtained from an adult in good health.

The chain combines TRBV29-1 with TRBJ2-5; 12 bases are shared with TRBD2. Per the germline V gene, CDR1 is SQVTM and CDR2 is ANQGSEA. This CDR3 has 14 amino acids. The junction had 6 bases not matched to a gene; V was cut back by 6 bases and J by 4 bases. CDR3 coding DNA: TGCAGCGTCGGACTAGCGGGAAGGGGAGAGACCCAGTACTTC. It specifies CSVGLAGRGETQYF.

This clone was counted a few times. This sequence joins TRBV21-1 and TRBJ2-1; the table's D call of TRBD1 was not tested on the DNA. TRBV21-1 is an annotated pseudogene. CDR3 length: 19 residues. In nucleotides, the CDR3 is TGTGCCAGCAGCCTAAGACGCCGGGACAGGGGGATTCGGTACAATGAGCAGTTCTTC. This encodes CASSLRRRDRGIRYNEQFF.

The gene calls are TRBV5-1 and TRBJ1-5, with 9 bases matching TRBD1. V shed 3 bases, J shed 6 bases, and the junction held 7 bases outside the gene matches. CDR1 and CDR2 from the germline V gene are SGHRS and YFSETQ. This CDR3 comprises 15 residues. The CDR3: CASSWTGDGSQPQHF. The CDR3 coding sequence is TGCGCCAGCAGCTGGACAGGGGACGGGAGTCAGCCCCAGCATTTT.

The chain links TRBV5-6 to TRBJ2-7; 7 nucleotides align to TRBD1. The germline gives CDR1 SGHDT, CDR2 YYEEEE. The CDR3 is made up of 17 amino acids. V shed 0 bases and J 7 bases; nucleotides not matched to a gene: 16. The CDR3 sequence: CASSLVAQGTKWGEQYF. As DNA, the CDR3 is TGTGCCAGCAGCTTGGTCGCACAGGGGACCAAGTGGGGAGAGCAGTACTTC.

The V call is TRBV30, the J call TRBJ1-5; no definite D call. The CDR3 runs 15 residues. Trimming took 2 bases from V and 0 from J, leaving 11 bases between them. Germline V lookup: CDR1 GTSNPN, CDR2 SVGIG (reference sequence). CDR3 protein: CAWSRDTLSNQPQHF. The CDR3 DNA is TGTGCCTGGAGTCGAGACACACTTAGCAATCAGCCCCAGCATTTT. Looking up the rest from reference TRBV30 and TRBJ1-5 gives the full variable domain: SQTIHQWPATLVQPVGSPLSLECTVEGTSNPNLYWYRQAAGRGLQLLFYSVGIGQISSEVPQNLSASRPQDRQFILSSKKLLLSDSGFYLCAWSRDTLSNQPQHFGDGTRLSIL.